These 20 T cell receptor beta chains were all obtained from the same sample, sequenced in a study of cytomegalovirus exposure and HLA in healthy donors. In the PCR, 60 Vbeta and 13 Jbeta primers were used. Generated by immunoSEQ multiplex PCR, the TCRdb table keeps only in-frame clones and is missing some. The sample lists 150,000 to 200,000 clones, around four fifths occurring once. The sample comprised PBMCs. These receptors all come from a boy under 10 years old in good health and CMV-seronegative.

This sequence joins TRBV5-1 and TRBJ2-1; 13 nucleotides agree with TRBD2. Per germline, CDR1 SGHRS and CDR2 YFSETQ. V lost 0 bases and J lost 9; bases outside the gene matches: 6. This CDR3 has 16 residues. The CDR3, as DNA: TGCGCCAGCAGCTTGGAACTAGCGGGAGGGCGGGCTGAGCAGTTCTTC. Its protein is CASSLELAGGRAEQFF. Looking up the rest from reference TRBV5-1 and TRBJ2-1 gives the full variable domain: KAGVTQTPRYLIKTRGQQVTLSCSPISGHRSVSWYQQTPGQGLQFLFEYFSETQRNKGNFPGRFSGRQFSNSRSEMNVSTLELGDSALYLCASSLELAGGRAEQFFGPGTRLTVL.

The chain employs TRBV28 and TRBJ2-2; a weak D match, TRBD1 (5 bases). The CDR3 sequence is 14 residues long. CDR1 is MDHEN and CDR2 is SYDVKM in the germline V gene. V was trimmed by 2 bases and J by 5 bases, leaving 9 bases between them. The CDR3 DNA sequence: TGTGCCAGCAGTTTACCTCAGGGAACCGGGGAGCTGTTTTTT. It encodes CASSLPQGTGELFF.

The V call is TRBV6-5, the J call TRBJ2-3; 7 positions agree with TRBD1. The CDR3 is 13 amino acids. Germline CDR1 is MNHEY and CDR2 is SVGAGI. V lost 6 bases to trimming and J lost 6 bases; unmatched junction nucleotides: 6. The CDR3: CASSKTGVDTQYF. The CDR3 nucleotides are TGTGCCAGCAGCAAAACAGGGGTTGATACGCAGTATTTT.

V gene TRBV30 combines with J gene TRBJ1-6; TRBD1 matches at 7 bases. CDR1 is GTSNPN, CDR2 SVGIG, per germline (reference sequence). This CDR3 comprises 15 residues. Losses at the gene ends were 3 bases for V and 0 bases for J; bases not matched to a gene: 2. In nucleotides, the CDR3 is TGTGCCTGGAGAGGGGGCAGCTCCTATAATTCACCCCTCCACTTT. As protein: CAWRGGSSYNSPLHF.

This CDR3 is CASSQNQGINEQFF. Written as DNA, the CDR3 is TGTGCCAGCAGCCAAAATCAGGGGATCAATGAGCAGTTCTTC. The rearrangement joins TRBV16 to TRBJ2-1; TRBD1 might be the D (6 bases). Deletions cut 2 bases from V and 6 bases from J, with 11 bases between. The CDR3 covers 14 residues. Germline-derived CDR1 and CDR2 are KGHSY and FQNENV.

The chain joins TRBV2 to TRBJ2-7, with D tentatively TRBD1 (5 bases). V lost 8 bases and J 3 bases, leaving 17 bases between the germline ends. The length of the CDR3 is 14 residues. The germline CDR1 and CDR2 sequences are SNHLY and FYNNEI. The CDR3 spells CASWGGAPYYEQYF. In nucleotides, the CDR3 is TGTGCCAGCTGGGGCGGAGCGCCCTACTACGAGCAGTACTTC.

In nucleotides, the CDR3 is TGTGCCTGGAGTAAACAGGGGCTGGGTAATTCACCCCTCCACTTT. This translates into CAWSKQGLGNSPLHF. The chain is built from TRBV30 and TRBJ1-6, with 7 bases lining up with TRBD1. CDR3 length equals 15 residues. Germline trimming cut 2 bases from V and 6 bases from J; bases unmatched to any gene: 7. Germline values: CDR1 GTSNPN, CDR2 SVGIG (reference sequence).

This chain uses TRBV6-5 with TRBJ1-1, with TRBD1 identical over 8 bases. The V gene end was trimmed by 4 bases and the J gene end by 5 bases; junction bases not matched to a gene: 6. Germline V gene sequence: CDR1 MNHEY, CDR2 SVGAGI. There are 14 residues in the CDR3. CDR3 in amino acids: CASSLDRVLTEAFF. CDR3 DNA: TGTGCCAGCAGTTTGGACAGGGTGTTGACTGAAGCTTTCTTT.

V and J are TRBV4-1 and TRBJ2-7; 7 bases are shared with TRBD2. Per germline, CDR1 MGHRA and CDR2 YSYEKL. CDR3 size: 16 residues. V was clipped by 4 bases and J by 1 base; unmatched bases: 10. CDR3 DNA sequence: TGCGCCAGCAGCCGAGCTTTTCAAGCGGGGTCCTACGAGCAGTACTTC. As protein: CASSRAFQAGSYEQYF.

The V gene is TRBV6-5, the J gene TRBJ2-7; D is perhaps TRBD1 (6 bases). This CDR3 is 13 amino acids long. Trimming pared 6 bases from V and 3 bases from J, leaving 12 bases between. From germline, CDR1 is MNHEY and CDR2 SVGAGI. CDR3 coding DNA: TGTGCCAGCAGGCAACAGGGCCGCTACGAGCAGTACGTC. This codes for CASRQQGRYEQYV.

The chain carries TRBV27 and TRBJ2-7, with 8 bases lining up with TRBD1. The V and J ends lost 6 bases and 1 base, in that order; junction bases with no gene match: 8. Germline loops: CDR1 MNHEY, CDR2 SMNVEV (reference sequence). This CDR3 contains 15 residues. The CDR3, as DNA: TGTGCCAGCAGCCGAGGGACAGGAACGTCCTACGAGCAGTACTTC. Translating it yields CASSRGTGTSYEQYF.

The chain links TRBV6-6 to TRBJ2-7; 9 nucleotides line up with TRBD2. The CDR3 length is 15 residues. Germline V CDR1 and CDR2: MNHNY, SVGAGI (reference sequence). The V gene end was trimmed by 5 bases and the J gene end by 2 bases; junction bases not matched to a gene: 7. The CDR3 sequence: CASSQPLAGPYEQYF. DNA of the CDR3: TGTGCCAGCAGTCAGCCGCTAGCGGGGCCCTACGAGCAGTACTTC.

The J gene is TRBJ2-7, the V gene TRBV7-2, with 10 bases aligning to TRBD1. CDR1 and CDR2 (germline): SGHTA, FQGNSA. J gave up 6 bases and V 6 bases, and 8 bases lay outside the gene matches. The CDR3 contains 14 residues. CDR3 region: CASRSGQGSSEQYF. For the CDR3, the DNA is TGTGCCAGCAGGTCGGGACAGGGGTCATCCGAGCAGTACTTC.

Concerning this clone: A read error may produce the germline difference seen at one junction end. This chain uses TRBV5-1 with TRBJ1-1; 9 nucleotides agree with TRBD1. Germline CDR1 and CDR2: SGHRS and YFSETQ. The length of the CDR3 is 16 residues. The CDR3 spells CASSLIQGALGGETFF. The CDR3, as DNA: TGCGCCAGCAGCTTAATACAGGGGGCTTTGGGAGGTGAAACTTTCTTT.

CDR3 DNA sequence: TGTGCCAGCAGCCCACTCCCCGCCTACGAGCAGTACTTC. Protein product: CASSPLPAYEQYF. V is TRBV7-2 and J is TRBJ2-7; no definite D call. CDR3 length: 13 residues. Trimming stripped 5 bases from V and 2 bases from J, with 10 bases between. The germline CDR1 and CDR2 sequences are SGHTA and FQGNSA.

This chain connects TRBV2 to TRBJ2-1; D call uncertain. The CDR3 contains 14 residues. CDR1 is SNHLY and CDR2 is FYNNEI in the germline V gene. V was clipped by 1 base and J by 9 bases, with 13 bases between them. The CDR3 DNA follows: TGTGCCAGCAGTGAAGGGATGAGAGGCGGTGAGCAGTTCTTC. It is translated as CASSEGMRGGEQFF.

The chain combines TRBV4-3 with TRBJ2-2, with 10 positions matching TRBD2. From germline, CDR1 is LGHNA and CDR2 YSLEER. The CDR3 consists of 16 residues. After removal of 1 base from V and 8 bases from J, the junction contained 7 bases not matched to a gene. This chain's CDR3 is CASSQVPSGSWGELFF. The CDR3 DNA follows: TGCGCCAGCAGCCAAGTCCCTAGCGGGAGTTGGGGGGAGCTGTTTTTT.

The chain couples TRBV14 to TRBJ1-6; D ambiguous. The CDR3 has 15 residues. Germline V gene lookup returns CDR1 SGHDN and CDR2 FVKESK. The V end lost 4 bases, the J end lost 4 bases, and 11 bases lay between the germline ends. DNA for the CDR3: TGTGCCAGCAGCCCAAGGCGGGGATATAATTCACCCCTCCACTTT. This gives the protein CASSPRRGYNSPLHF.

The rearrangement joins TRBV21-1 to TRBJ1-6; the DNA was not compared with TRBD1, the D call given in the table. TRBV21-1 is given as a pseudogene. This CDR3 is 15 amino acids long. In nucleotides, the CDR3 is TGTGCCAGCAGCAAAGGAGCAGGGGGCAATTCACCCCTCCACTTT. Amino acid sequence: CASSKGAGGNSPLHF.

Comments on this clone: A read error may account for a junction end that differs from germline. The chain couples TRBV7-7 to TRBJ1-5, with D perhaps TRBD1 (6 bases). Germline-derived CDR1 and CDR2 are SSHAT and FNYEAQ (reference sequence). CDR3 length: 15 residues. CDR3 residues: CASSPKNRVNQPQHF. In DNA, the CDR3 is TGTGCTAGCAGCCCCAAGAACAGGGTCAATCAGCCCCAGCATTTT.